These 27 T cell receptor beta chains came from one sample sequenced in a study of cytomegalovirus exposure and HLA in healthy donors. The study ran its PCR with 60 Vbeta and 13 Jbeta primers. TCRdb's copy holds only in-frame clones and misses some; the assay was immunoSEQ multiplex PCR. Altogether 90,000 to 120,000 clones are present, roughly 69% being singletons, with the ten largest covering about 2.6%. Sequenced input: PBMCs. The receptors here all came from a man in his fifties or sixties in good health and CMV-seropositive.

This clone was recorded once. This chain connects TRBV5-1 to TRBJ1-5, with 7 bases fitting TRBD1. CDR1 is SGHRS, CDR2 YFSETQ, per germline. V lost 4 bases and J lost 6; bases outside the gene matches: 4. The CDR3 has 13 amino acids. CDR3 sequence: CASSPGGAQPQHF. The CDR3 DNA reads TGCGCCAGCAGCCCAGGGGGTGCTCAGCCCCAGCATTTT.

This clone was counted a few times. The V and J genes are TRBV5-4 and TRBJ1-1, with D maybe TRBD1 (5 bases). Germline CDR1 SGHNT, CDR2 YYREEE (reference sequence). The CDR3 contains 14 residues. V gave up 4 bases and J gave up 6 bases, with 16 bases separating them. Here the CDR3 DNA reads TGTGCCAGCAGCCCTCAAGGGGCAGCTTCTGAAGCTTTCTTT. The encoded protein is CASSPQGAASEAFF.

The V call is TRBV6-5, the J call TRBJ2-2; D is possibly TRBD2 (6 bases). Germline V lookup: CDR1 MNHEY, CDR2 SVGAGI. Trimming took off 7 bases at V and 6 bases at J, with 12 bases between the two ends. The CDR3 consists of 13 residues. The CDR3 bases are TGTGCCAGCATCCCAGGAGGGTCCGGGGAGCTGTTTTTT. Its protein is CASIPGGSGELFF.

This clone has more than one count but fewer than ten. This CDR3 reads CASSKRGGLAGPTVTDTQYF. In nucleotides, the CDR3 is TGTGCCAGCAGCAAAAGGGGCGGACTAGCGGGGCCAACAGTCACAGATACGCAGTATTTT. This chain joins TRBV21-1 and TRBJ2-3; the D segment call TRBD2 is taken from the table without a DNA check. TRBV21-1 is shown as a pseudogene. The CDR3 loop spans 20 amino acids.

This sequence joins TRBV11-2 and TRBJ2-1; 7 nucleotides line up with TRBD1. Germline assignment: CDR1 SGHAT and CDR2 FQNNGV. The CDR3 contains 15 residues. Losses at the gene ends were 0 bases for V and 7 bases for J; bases not matched to a gene: 6. The DNA of the CDR3 is TGTGCCAGCAGCTTAGAAGGGGGCTACCATAATGAGCAGTTCTTC. It codes for CASSLEGGYHNEQFF.

This chain uses TRBV5-1 with TRBJ2-2; D uncertain. This CDR3 has 14 residues. Trimming removed 0 bases from V and 6 bases from J, with 9 bases in between. Germline CDR1 and CDR2: SGHRS and YFSETQ. The CDR3 DNA is TGCGCCAGCAGCTTGGCGCAAAACTCCGGGGAGCTGTTTTTT. It translates to CASSLAQNSGELFF.

This rearrangement joins TRBV6-1 to TRBJ1-2; TRBD1 matches 9 bases. Unmatched junction bases numbered 8, after V lost 7 bases and J lost 8 bases. This CDR3 has 13 amino acids. Germline V gene data show CDR1 as MNHNS and CDR2 as SASEGT. The CDR3 sequence is CASNPGQGLGYTF. In DNA form, the CDR3 reads TGTGCCAGCAATCCGGGACAGGGATTAGGCTACACCTTC.

The J gene is TRBJ1-1, the V gene TRBV7-2; maybe TRBD1 (5 bases). The germline CDR1 and CDR2 sequences are SGHTA and FQGNSA. Trimming removed 4 bases at V and 11 bases at J, with 11 bases between. There are 11 residues in the CDR3. This CDR3 is CASSYRDWAFF. The CDR3 coding sequence is TGTGCCAGCAGCTACCGGGACTGGGCTTTCTTT.

In the case of this clone: Other DNA variants within this sample encode the same CDR3. V and J are TRBV5-1 and TRBJ1-1; 9 bases are shared with TRBD1. The CDR3 has 16 amino acids. From germline, CDR1 is SGHRS and CDR2 YFSETQ. Trimming took 2 bases from V and 5 from J; bases not matched to a gene: 10. CDR3 loop: CASSFSPGQGRTEAFF. DNA for the CDR3: TGCGCCAGCAGCTTCTCTCCGGGACAGGGACGGACTGAAGCTTTCTTT.

The genes are TRBV9 and TRBJ1-3; D gene unclear. Per germline, CDR1 SGDLS and CDR2 YYNGEE. This CDR3 spans 15 amino acids. V lost 0 bases and J 2 bases, leaving 9 bases between the germline ends. This CDR3 reads CASSVDITAGNTIYF. DNA for the CDR3: TGTGCCAGCAGCGTAGATATCACAGCTGGAAACACCATATATTTT.

This rearrangement joins TRBV19 to TRBJ2-3; possible D gene TRBD1, 9 bases. The CDR3 covers 13 residues. Trimming stripped 7 bases from V and 13 bases from J, with 21 bases between. CDR1 and CDR2 from the germline V gene are LNHDA and SQIVND (reference sequence). The CDR3 nucleotides read TGTGCCAGTACCACTACAGGGGGCGGGAGGAAGTATTTT. Encoded protein: CASTTTGGGRKYF. Using reference TRBV19 and TRBJ2-3 for the parts outside the CDR3, the full variable domain is DGGITQSPKYLFRKEGQNVTLSCEQNLNHDAMYWYRQDPGQGLRLIYYSQIVNDFQKGDIAEGYSVSREKKESFPLTVTSAQKNPTAFYLCASTTTGGGRKYFGPGTRLTVL.

J is TRBJ2-2 and V is TRBV4-1, with TRBD1 as a possible D gene (6 bases). Per germline, CDR1 MGHRA and CDR2 YSYEKL. The V end was cut by 4 bases, the J end by 4 bases, with 22 bases between. CDR3 length: 18 residues. The CDR3 is CASSLQLRGVGATGELFF. For the CDR3, the DNA is TGCGCCAGCAGCCTACAACTTAGAGGGGTGGGGGCCACCGGGGAGCTGTTTTTT.

This clone occurred a few times. The rearrangement links TRBV7-2 to TRBJ1-2, with 9 bases matching TRBD1. V trimming: 1 base; J trimming: 5 bases; junction bases outside the gene matches: 8. The germline V gene has CDR1 SGHTA and CDR2 FQGNSA. This CDR3 has 16 residues. CDR3 nucleotides: TGTGCCAGCAGCTTAGATGCCGGGACAGGGATGTATGGCTACACCTTC. Translated, it gives CASSLDAGTGMYGYTF. Together with reference TRBV7-2 and TRBJ1-2, the CDR3 gives the full variable domain: GAGVSQSPSNKVTEKGKDVELRCDPISGHTALYWYRQSLGQGLEFLIYFQGNSAPDKSGLPSDRFSAERTGGSVSTLTIQRTQQEDSAVYLCASSLDAGTGMYGYTFGSGTRLTVV.

The rearrangement uses TRBV9 and TRBJ2-1; 9 nucleotides agree with TRBD2. V trimming: 4 bases; J trimming: 13 bases; junction bases outside the gene matches: 12. From germline, CDR1 is SGDLS and CDR2 YYNGEE. The CDR3 covers 14 residues. CDR3 residues: CASSSDALSGSQFF. Written as DNA, the CDR3 is TGTGCCAGCAGCTCCGACGCCCTTAGCGGGAGTCAGTTCTTC.

The chain combines TRBV5-1 with TRBJ1-2; D is perhaps TRBD1 (5 bases). Germline CDR1 SGHRS, CDR2 YFSETQ. V was cut by 1 base and J by 7 bases, with 14 bases left in between. This CDR3 is built from 14 residues. CDR3 loop: CASSLQGPEVGYTF. The CDR3 DNA follows: TGCGCCAGCAGCTTGCAGGGTCCCGAAGTTGGCTACACCTTC.

This chain connects TRBV11-2 to TRBJ2-1; 10 bases line up with TRBD2. The CDR3 spans 16 residues. Germline V CDR1 and CDR2: SGHAT, FQNNGV. Germline trimming cut 3 bases from V and 3 bases from J; bases unmatched to any gene: 5. This chain's CDR3 is CASSLSGGELYNEQFF. In nucleotides, the CDR3 is TGTGCCAGCAGCTTGAGCGGGGGGGAACTCTACAATGAGCAGTTCTTC.

This rearrangement joins TRBV13 to TRBJ1-3; D remains ambiguous. Germline V gene lookup returns CDR1 PRHDT and CDR2 FYEKMQ (reference sequence). The CDR3 loop spans 17 amino acids. Trimming stripped 0 bases from V and 0 bases from J, with 12 bases between. The CDR3 spells CASSLGGGPSSGNTIYF. The CDR3 region has the DNA TGTGCCAGCAGCTTAGGCGGAGGGCCTAGCTCTGGAAACACCATATATTTT.

V and J are TRBV2 and TRBJ1-1; D call uncertain. V lost 7 bases and J lost 1, with 10 bases in between. The CDR3 is 13 residues long. Per the germline V gene, CDR1 is SNHLY and CDR2 is FYNNEI. The CDR3, as DNA: TGTGCCAGCACGTCAGAAACGAACACTGAAGCTTTCTTT. This gives the protein CASTSETNTEAFF.

The chain has TRBV4-1 and TRBJ1-3, with D unclear. The CDR3 spans 17 residues. Trimming stripped 0 bases from V and 0 bases from J, with 12 bases between. Looked up from germline, CDR1 is MGHRA and CDR2 is YSYEKL. The chain's CDR3 is CASSQDVRRASGNTIYF. The CDR3 DNA follows: TGCGCCAGCAGCCAAGACGTTCGGCGGGCCTCTGGAAACACCATATATTTT.

This chain uses TRBV2 with TRBJ1-2; 11 nucleotides match TRBD1. This CDR3 contains 14 residues. Looked up from germline, CDR1 is SNHLY and CDR2 is FYNNEI. V dropped 7 bases and J dropped 3; count of bases not matched to a gene: 4. The CDR3 sequence: CASTRDRGDYGYTF. In DNA, the CDR3 is TGTGCCAGCACAAGGGACAGGGGGGACTATGGCTACACCTTC.

The CDR3 coding sequence is TGTGCCAGCTCACCCTACTCGAACACCGGGGAGCTGTTTTTT. This translates into CASSPYSNTGELFF. The chain carries TRBV18 and TRBJ2-2; D is undetermined. The CDR3 length is 14 residues. With 3 bases removed from V and 0 bases from J, the gap between germline ends came to 5 bases. In germline, CDR1 is KGHSH, CDR2 LQKENI.

The chain combines TRBV6-6 with TRBJ1-2; D gene unclear. V was clipped by 5 bases and J by 6 bases, with 10 bases between them. The CDR3 is 12 amino acids. Germline-derived CDR1 and CDR2 are MNHNY and SVGAGI (reference sequence). This CDR3 is CASSSREDGYTF. The DNA for the CDR3 is TGTGCCAGCAGTAGCCGAGAGGATGGCTACACCTTC.

The chain carries TRBV27 and TRBJ1-1; TRBD1 is a possible D gene (5 bases). Trimming shortened V by 4 bases and J by 0 bases, and 9 bases separated the two germline ends. Germline V gene data show CDR1 as MNHEY and CDR2 as SMNVEV (reference sequence). The CDR3 extends over 14 amino acids. CDR3 protein: CASSSPTVNTEAFF. In DNA, the CDR3 is TGTGCCAGCAGTTCCCCGACAGTGAACACTGAAGCTTTCTTT.

The chain is built from TRBV7-2 and TRBJ1-3; weak D call: TRBD1 (5 bases). The V gene's germline CDR1 is SGHTA and CDR2 FQGNSA. The CDR3 is made up of 14 amino acids. Between the trimmed V and J ends, which lost 5 bases and 1 base, there was a span of 9 bases. The CDR3 DNA is TGTGCCAGCAGCCCGGGGGAATCTGGAAACACCATATATTTT. Its translation: CASSPGESGNTIYF.

This chain joins TRBV5-1 and TRBJ2-5, with 7 bases identical to TRBD2. Trimming cost V 5 bases and J 3 bases; bases outside gene matches: 13. The germline CDR1 and CDR2 sequences are SGHRS and YFSETQ. CDR3 length: 16 residues. CDR3 DNA: TGCGCCAGCAGTCCCTTATGGGGGGGACGGGAAGAGACCCAGTACTTC. Translating it yields CASSPLWGGREETQYF.

The rearrangement joins TRBV19 to TRBJ2-1, with 7 positions matching TRBD1. From germline, CDR1 is LNHDA and CDR2 SQIVND (reference sequence). This CDR3 is 14 amino acids long. V gave up 5 bases and J gave up 3 bases; unmatched junction bases: 4. The CDR3 region is CASSARTGYNEQFF. DNA of the CDR3: TGTGCCAGTAGTGCCAGGACAGGCTACAATGAGCAGTTCTTC.

The sample holds one count of this clone. This chain uses TRBV28 with TRBJ2-2, with a tentative D call TRBD2 (5 bases). Germline loops: CDR1 MDHEN, CDR2 SYDVKM. Trimming removed 7 bases from V and 0 bases from J, with 6 bases in between. There are 13 residues in the CDR3. This CDR3 is CASIGANTGELFF. The CDR3 bases are TGTGCCAGCATCGGGGCGAACACCGGGGAGCTGTTTTTT.